A selection of T cell receptor beta chains follows, all from one sample in a study of shared clonotypes between healthy human individuals. Clones were sequenced by immunoSEQ multiplex PCR, and TCRdb holds only the in-frame ones, with some missing. Altogether some 2,000,000 clones are present, just under 95% being singletons, with the ten largest covering 1% to 1.3%. The source material was naive CD8+ T cells sorted from blood. The source of these receptors is a man younger than 35 in good health. The CDR3 runs from the conserved cysteine through the conserved F or W. Clone size is stated in some rows and not others, as once, few, many or a class when expanded.

v_call clone_size cdr3_aa
TRBV20-1 . CTRGGDTQYF
TRBV5-1 . CASSSDRIVNEQFF
TRBV4-3 . CASSQDSPSDLGYNEQFF
TRBV27 . CASSLSRTGASYEQYF
TRBV27 . CASSSTLEPSTDTQYF
TRBV7-3 . CASSYDTSSYNSPLHF
TRBV11-2 . CASSLDPQSPPLGYF
TRBV5-1 once CASRGLAVEQYF
TRBV6-5 . CASSYFGERSNQPQHF
TRBV19 . CASSRDREGRGEKLFF
TRBV5-8 . CASSLEREGETQYF
TRBV9 . CASSVVDDTEAFF
TRBV4-1 few CASSQDGTLHF
TRBV5-1 . CASSLVVSNTEAFF
TRBV27 . CASSLGLAGGEQFF
TRBV7-9 . CASSAVPGNTYEQYF
TRBV28 once CASSWGDGYTF
TRBV30 . CAWSTGRGENTGELFF
TRBV4-2 once CASSQVISGTSYNEQFF
TRBV7-9 . CASRWANEQFF
TRBV27 . CASSLYRGGMGGYTF
TRBV7-6 . CASSSTLAPQETQYF
TRBV9 . CASSPPTDEQFF
TRBV7-6 . CASSFAGEGYGYTF
TRBV7-9 . CASSRDSKGQYF
TRBV28 . CASSLPTHRGNSYEQYF
TRBV10-3 . CAISLSRDYEETQYF
TRBV4-1 . CASSQRLAVTYEQYF
TRBV27 once CASREGPHQPQHF
TRBV6-1 . CASSEVRTASLYEQYF
TRBV6-5 . CASSLRGLTYEQYF
TRBV5-6 . CASSGVLTNEQFF
TRBV30 . CAWTPGVYEQYF
TRBV27 . CASNSFPGNTQYF